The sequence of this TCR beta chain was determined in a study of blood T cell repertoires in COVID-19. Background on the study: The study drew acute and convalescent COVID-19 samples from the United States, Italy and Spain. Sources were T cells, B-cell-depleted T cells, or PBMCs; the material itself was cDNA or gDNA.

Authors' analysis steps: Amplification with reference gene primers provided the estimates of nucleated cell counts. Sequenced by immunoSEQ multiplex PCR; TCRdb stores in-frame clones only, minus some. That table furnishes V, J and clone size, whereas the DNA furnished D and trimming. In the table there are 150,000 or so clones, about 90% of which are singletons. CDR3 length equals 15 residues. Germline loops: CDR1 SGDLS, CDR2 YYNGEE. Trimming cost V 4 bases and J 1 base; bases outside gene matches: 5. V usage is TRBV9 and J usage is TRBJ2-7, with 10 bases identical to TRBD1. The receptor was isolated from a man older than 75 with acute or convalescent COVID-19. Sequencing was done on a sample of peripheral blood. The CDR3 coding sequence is TGTGCCAGCAGCCCTGGACAGGGGGTTTCCTACGAGCAGTACTTC. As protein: CASSPGQGVSYEQYF.